Below, 19 T cell receptor beta chains from the same sample are listed, as sequenced in a study of response to subunit inactivated influenza vaccine. TCRdb itself ran the RT-PCR reads through MiXCR, one entry per CDR3 protein. The data hold roughly 170,000 distinct CDR3 sequences, with about a tenth observed a single time. Here the sequenced sample was non-naive T cells sorted from PBMCs, taken on the day of vaccination. These receptors all stem from a man between 45 and 60 years old who received an inactivated influenza vaccine.

CDR3 loop: CASSISGVSYNEQFF. CDR3 nucleotide sequence: TGTGCCAGCAGCATATCGGGGGTCTCCTACAATGAGCAGTTCTTC. The chain combines TRBV7-8 with TRBJ2-1, with a tentative D call TRBD2 (6 bases). Germline CDR1 reads SGHVS; CDR2 reads FQNEAQ. V was pared by 5 bases and J by 0 bases, with 11 bases between. This CDR3 region has 15 residues.

This clonotype was picked up many times. The chain joins TRBV20-1 to TRBJ2-1; D possibly corresponds to TRBD2 (6 bases). This CDR3 contains 14 residues. V was cut by 3 bases and J by 2 bases, with 11 bases left in between. The germline CDR1 and CDR2 sequences are DFQATT and SNEGSKA (reference sequence). CDR3 residues: CSARGRRAYNEQFF. DNA of the CDR3: TGCAGTGCTAGGGGGAGGAGGGCCTACAATGAGCAGTTCTTC.

This clonotype has a handful of counts. The chain couples TRBV4-3 to TRBJ2-2; a weak D match, TRBD2 (5 bases). V was trimmed by 1 base and J by 5 bases, leaving 8 bases between them. CDR3 size: 14 residues. The germline V gene has CDR1 LGHNA and CDR2 YSLEER. The CDR3 DNA follows: TGCGCCAGCAGCCAAGGAGGGCAAACCGGGGAGCTGTTTTTT. It translates to CASSQGGQTGELFF.

This clonotype has a handful of counts. The gene calls are TRBV6-1 and TRBJ2-7; 9 bases line up with TRBD1. CDR1 and CDR2 (germline): MNHNS, SASEGT. This CDR3 is built from 16 residues. Trimming took 6 bases from V and 9 from J; bases not matched to a gene: 18. The CDR3 here is CASSSRSRTGDTRQYF. In DNA form, the CDR3 reads TGTGCCAGCAGCTCCCGATCAAGGACAGGGGATACCAGGCAGTACTTC.

The chain has TRBV20-1 and TRBJ1-5; D unresolved. Germline CDR1 and CDR2: DFQATT and SNEGSKA (reference sequence). The CDR3 has 12 residues. V was clipped by 6 bases and J by 3 bases, with 9 bases between them. The CDR3 nucleotides are TGCAGTGCAGGGAAAGACAATCAGCCCCAGCATTTT. It codes for CSAGKDNQPQHF.

This clonotype has more than one count but fewer than ten. The rearrangement links TRBV20-1 to TRBJ2-7; the D is unclear. CDR1 is DFQATT, CDR2 SNEGSKA, per germline (reference sequence). V was cut by 4 bases and J by 2 bases, with 9 bases left in between. The CDR3 has 12 residues. The CDR3 region is CSAKGLTYEQYF. In DNA, the CDR3 is TGCAGTGCTAAGGGCCTTACCTACGAGCAGTACTTC.

The chain employs TRBV5-4 and TRBJ2-2, with D perhaps TRBD1 or TRBD2 (5 bases each). Germline-derived CDR1 and CDR2 are SGHNT and YYREEE (reference sequence). V lost 7 bases, J lost 6 bases, and 16 bases lay in between. This CDR3 spans 14 amino acids. The DNA of the CDR3 is TGTGCCAGCTCCGGACGGGGCGGGCCCGGGGAGCTGTTTTTT. This codes for CASSGRGGPGELFF.

The V gene is TRBV14, the J gene TRBJ1-1; D is ambiguous. Germline values: CDR1 SGHDN, CDR2 FVKESK. With 1 base removed from V and 6 bases from J, the gap between germline ends came to 9 bases. This CDR3 is built from 13 residues. DNA for the CDR3: TGTGCCAGCAGCCAAGTTGAACAGTCTGAAGCTTTCTTT. It is translated as CASSQVEQSEAFF.

In its sample, this clonotype was seen many times. The chain links TRBV5-1 to TRBJ2-1; 10 positions agree with TRBD2. The CDR3 totals 16 residues. J gave up 2 bases and V 3 bases, and 5 bases lay outside the gene matches. Germline CDR1 reads SGHRS; CDR2 reads YFSETQ. The CDR3 nucleotides read TGCGCCAGCAGCTCTAGCGGGAGAGGCGCCTACAATGAGCAGTTCTTC. Translated: CASSSSGRGAYNEQFF.

This clonotype has ten or more counts. The CDR3 protein is CASSPADETQYF. The CDR3 nucleotides read TGTGCCAGCAGTCCGGCGGATGAGACCCAGTACTTC. The V and J genes are TRBV6-2 or TRBV6-3 and TRBJ2-5; the D is unclear. Trimming took off 5 bases at V and 5 bases at J, with 9 bases between the two ends. Germline loops: CDR1 MNHEY, CDR2 SVGEGT. The CDR3 is 12 residues long.

The chain has TRBV5-5 and TRBJ1-6; no reliable D call. Trimming cost V 4 bases and J 0 bases, with 11 bases left between them. This CDR3 has 16 amino acids. The germline V gene encodes CDR1 SGHKS and CDR2 YYEKEE (reference sequence). The CDR3 region is CASSDTRSSYNSPLHF. CDR3 nucleotides: TGTGCCAGCAGCGACACCAGGAGCTCCTATAATTCACCCCTCCACTTT. The complete variable domain, with remaining parts taken from reference TRBV5-5 and TRBJ1-6, reads DAGVTQSPTHLIKTRGQQVTLRCSPISGHKSVSWYQQVLGQGPQFIFQYYEKEERGRGNFPDRFSARQFPNYSSELNVNALLLGDSALYLCASSDTRSSYNSPLHFGNGTRLTVT.

This clonotype has only a few counts. J is TRBJ1-6 and V is TRBV3-1; tentative D call: TRBD1 (5 bases). The CDR3 length is 15 residues. V was pared by 0 bases and J by 15 bases, with 18 bases between. Germline assignment: CDR1 LGHDT and CDR2 YNNKEL (reference sequence). CDR3: CASSQDLWGSDFLHF. Here the CDR3 DNA reads TGTGCCAGCAGCCAAGATCTATGGGGGTCCGATTTCCTCCACTTT.

The rearrangement uses TRBV6-5 and TRBJ1-5; D is possibly TRBD1 (5 bases). This CDR3 region has 17 residues. The ends were cut back, 0 bases at V and 2 bases at J, with 14 bases in the middle. The germline gives CDR1 MNHEY, CDR2 SVGAGI. CDR3 in DNA: TGTGCCAGCAGTTACTCGTCGGCAGGGATGGGCAATCAGCCCCAGCATTTT. Its protein is CASSYSSAGMGNQPQHF.

This clonotype was recorded many times. The gene calls are TRBV5-1 and TRBJ2-7; 7 bases fit TRBD2. From germline, CDR1 is SGHRS and CDR2 YFSETQ. The CDR3 is 14 residues long. J gave up 3 bases and V 1 base, and 4 bases lay outside the gene matches. CDR3 loop: CASSLLSGGYEQYF. The CDR3 nucleotides read TGCGCCAGCAGCTTGTTGTCGGGGGGCTACGAGCAGTACTTC.

This clonotype was detected a few times. CDR3 nucleotide sequence: TGTGCCAGCAGTTCCTCTGGGGCTGGGGGCTACACCTTC. Translating gives CASSSSGAGGYTF. The chain uses TRBV28 and TRBJ1-2, with a weak D call TRBD1 (5 bases). V lost 4 bases and J lost 8, with 14 bases in between. This CDR3 region has 13 residues. CDR1 is MDHEN, CDR2 SYDVKM, per germline.

This clonotype was recorded at least ten times. The genes are TRBV5-1 and TRBJ2-5; no definite D call. The CDR3 sequence is 15 residues long. V gave up 4 bases and J gave up 4 bases, with 17 bases separating them. Looked up from germline, CDR1 is SGHRS and CDR2 is YFSETQ. CDR3 amino acids: CASSQTRQAPETQYF. The CDR3 coding sequence is TGCGCCAGCAGCCAAACCAGGCAAGCACCAGAGACCCAGTACTTC.

The gene calls are TRBV7-2 and TRBJ2-5; D remains unclear. The germline CDR1 and CDR2 sequences are SGHTA and FQGNSA. The CDR3 loop spans 15 amino acids. V was clipped by 5 bases and J by 4 bases, with 17 bases between them. CDR3 in amino acids: CASSLSPVPGETQYF. CDR3 nucleotides: TGTGCCAGCAGCCTTAGTCCCGTACCAGGAGAGACCCAGTACTTC.

This chain links TRBV20-1 with TRBJ1-3; D is possibly TRBD1 (5 bases). Looked up from germline, CDR1 is DFQATT and CDR2 is SNEGSKA (reference sequence). The CDR3 spans 15 residues. Trimming took 2 bases from V and 3 from J, leaving 14 bases between them. Written as DNA, the CDR3 is TGCAGTGCTAGAAGTCAGGGAGAAGTTGGAAACACCATATATTTT. Protein product: CSARSQGEVGNTIYF.

This clonotype was seen many times. The gene calls are TRBV7-9 and TRBJ2-1; unclear D gene. CDR1 SEHNR and CDR2 FQNEAQ come from the germline V gene (reference sequence). The CDR3 spans 16 residues. Trimming took 5 bases from V and 2 from J, leaving 16 bases between them. CDR3 in DNA: TGTGCCAGCAGCCCCCCTTGGGTAGCAGCCTACAATGAGCAGTTCTTC. Amino acid sequence: CASSPPWVAAYNEQFF.